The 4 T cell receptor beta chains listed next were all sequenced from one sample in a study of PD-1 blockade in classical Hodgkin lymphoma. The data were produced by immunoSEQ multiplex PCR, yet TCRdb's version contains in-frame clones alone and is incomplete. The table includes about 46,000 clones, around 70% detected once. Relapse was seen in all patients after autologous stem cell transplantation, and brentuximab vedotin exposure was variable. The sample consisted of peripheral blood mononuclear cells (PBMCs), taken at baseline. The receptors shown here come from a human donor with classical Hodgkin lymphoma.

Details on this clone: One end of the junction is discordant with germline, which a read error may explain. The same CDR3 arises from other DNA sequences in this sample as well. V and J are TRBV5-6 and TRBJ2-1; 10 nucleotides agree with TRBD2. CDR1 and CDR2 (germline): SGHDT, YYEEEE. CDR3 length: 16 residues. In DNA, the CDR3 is TGTGCCAGTAGCTCCCAGCGGAGCGGGGGGGGCAATGAGCAGTTCTTC. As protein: CASSSQRSGGGNEQFF.

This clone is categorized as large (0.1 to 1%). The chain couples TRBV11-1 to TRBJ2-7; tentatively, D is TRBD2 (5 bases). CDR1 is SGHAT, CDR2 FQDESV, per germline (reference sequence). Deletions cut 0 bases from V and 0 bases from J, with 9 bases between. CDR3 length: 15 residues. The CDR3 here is CASSLADSRSYEQYF. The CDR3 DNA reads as TGTGCCAGCAGCTTAGCGGACTCCCGCTCCTACGAGCAGTACTTC. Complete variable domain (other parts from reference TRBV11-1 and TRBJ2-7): EAEVAQSPRYKITEKSQAVAFWCDPISGHATLYWYRQILGQGPELLVQFQDESVVDDSQLPKDRFSAERLKGVDSTLKIQPAELGDSAMYLCASSLADSRSYEQYFGPGTRLTVT.

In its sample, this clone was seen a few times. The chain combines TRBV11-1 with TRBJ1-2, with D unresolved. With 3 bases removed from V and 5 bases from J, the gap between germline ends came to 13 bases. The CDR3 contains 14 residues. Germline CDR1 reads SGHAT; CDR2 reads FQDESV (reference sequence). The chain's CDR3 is CASSLMGRGYGYTF. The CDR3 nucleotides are TGTGCCAGCAGCTTGATGGGCCGCGGGTATGGCTACACCTTC.

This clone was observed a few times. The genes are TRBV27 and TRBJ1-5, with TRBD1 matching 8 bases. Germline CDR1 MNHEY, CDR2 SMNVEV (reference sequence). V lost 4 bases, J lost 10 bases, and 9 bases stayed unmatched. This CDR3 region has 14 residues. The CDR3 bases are TGTGCCAGCAGTTCCGGACAGGGAGGTCTACCCCAGCATTTT. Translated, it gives CASSSGQGGLPQHF.